The sequence of this TCR beta chain was determined in a study of blood T cells in healthy people across ages. With a J-beta primer mix and a sample-barcoded 5' primer, a second PCR ran about 7 to 11 cycles. MiXCR was run by TCRdb on the 5' RACE reads, yielding one entry per CDR3 protein. The repertoire holds about 830,000 distinct CDR3 sequences, with about three fifths as singletons. Germline-derived CDR1 and CDR2 are SGHRS and YFSETQ. This CDR3 region has 15 residues. Comment on this clonotype: Its cognate antigen is unknown.

Donors gave around 10 milliliters of peripheral blood apiece. Study-wide results and limits: The authors considered diversity estimates from one million T cells to be underestimates.

The chain couples TRBV5-1 to TRBJ2-5; 10 bases are shared with TRBD1. The J call may not be correct, given that the DNA end is closer to TRBJ2-7. Sequenced sample: blood. The receptor's source is a man in his thirties or forties in good health. In nucleotides, the CDR3 is TGCGCCAGCAGCTGGGAGACAGGGGGCCTATACGAGCAGTACTTC. This translates into CASSWETGGLYEQYF.